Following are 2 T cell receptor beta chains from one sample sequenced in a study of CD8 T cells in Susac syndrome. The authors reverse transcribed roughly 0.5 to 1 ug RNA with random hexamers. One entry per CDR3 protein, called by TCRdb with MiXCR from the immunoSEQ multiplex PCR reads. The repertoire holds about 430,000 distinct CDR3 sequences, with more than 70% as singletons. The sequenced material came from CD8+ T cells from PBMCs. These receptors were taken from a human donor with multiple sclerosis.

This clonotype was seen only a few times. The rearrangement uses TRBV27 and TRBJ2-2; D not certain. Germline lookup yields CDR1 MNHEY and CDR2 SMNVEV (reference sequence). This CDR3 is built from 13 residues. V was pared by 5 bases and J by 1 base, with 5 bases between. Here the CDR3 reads CASSTQNTGELFF. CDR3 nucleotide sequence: TGTGCCAGCAGTACCCAGAACACCGGGGAGCTGTTTTTT.

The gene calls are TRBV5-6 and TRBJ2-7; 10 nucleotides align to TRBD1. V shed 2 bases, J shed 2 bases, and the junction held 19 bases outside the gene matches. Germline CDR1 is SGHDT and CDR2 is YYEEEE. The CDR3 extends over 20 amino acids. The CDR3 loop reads CASSLVKSGTGASSPYEQYF. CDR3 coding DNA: TGTGCCAGCAGCTTAGTAAAATCCGGGACAGGGGCCTCGAGTCCCTACGAGCAGTACTTC.